The 19 T cell receptor beta chains below were found in one sample sequenced in a study of CD8 T cells in Susac syndrome. The RNA, about 0.45 to 1 ug, was put through reverse transcription using random hexamers. From the immunoSEQ multiplex PCR reads, TCRdb called clonotypes with MiXCR, one entry per CDR3 protein. The sample shows over 300,000 distinct CDR3 sequences, 92% of them seen only once. The material sequenced was CD4+ T cells from PBMCs. The origin of the receptors is a human donor with multiple sclerosis.

The chain combines TRBV30 with TRBJ1-2; tentatively, D is TRBD1 (5 bases). The CDR3 contains 14 residues. Trimming shortened V by 0 bases and J by 8 bases, and 16 bases separated the two germline ends. Germline V gene sequence: CDR1 GTSNPN, CDR2 SVGIG (reference sequence). CDR3 sequence: CAWSVLAGPSGYTF. Written as DNA, the CDR3 is TGTGCCTGGAGTGTACTCGCAGGGCCTAGCGGCTACACCTTC.

The chain is built from TRBV5-4 and TRBJ1-5; D call uncertain. This CDR3 is 14 amino acids long. Germline-derived CDR1 and CDR2 are SGHNT and YYREEE (reference sequence). Trimming left V 0 bases short and J 9 bases short, with 13 bases between. This CDR3 is CASSLDGVMRPQHF. CDR3 bases: TGTGCCAGCAGCTTGGACGGGGTGATGAGGCCCCAGCATTTT.

The chain joins TRBV5-1 to TRBJ2-5, with D possibly TRBD2 on 7 matching bases. The V gene's germline CDR1 is SGHRS and CDR2 YFSETQ. The V and J ends lost 2 bases and 5 bases respectively, with 19 bases between them. The CDR3 is 16 residues long. CDR3 sequence (DNA): TGCGCCAGCAGCTTCCTGGGGGCGGGAGAGTCGGAGACCCAGTACTTC. Translation gives CASSFLGAGESETQYF.

This clonotype was counted a few times. The chain employs TRBV7-2 and TRBJ2-1; 8 bases are shared with TRBD2. The germline V gene encodes CDR1 SGHTA and CDR2 FQGNSA. The junction had 2 bases not matched to a gene; V was cut back by 1 base and J by 6 bases. The CDR3 runs 14 residues. The CDR3 sequence: CASSLVLAGNEQFF. In DNA form, the CDR3 reads TGTGCCAGCAGCTTAGTCCTAGCGGGCAATGAGCAGTTCTTC.

The chain combines TRBV30 with TRBJ2-3; the match to TRBD2 covers 7 bases. J was trimmed by 3 bases and V by 7 bases; bases with no gene match: 7. The CDR3 runs to 13 residues. Germline V gene sequence: CDR1 GTSNPN, CDR2 SVGIG (reference sequence). DNA for the CDR3: TGTGCCTCTCTTAAGCGGGATACAGATACGCAGTATTTT. Amino acids: CASLKRDTDTQYF.

The chain has TRBV7-3 and TRBJ2-2, with D maybe TRBD2 (6 bases). CDR1 and CDR2 (germline): SGHTA, FQGTGA. CDR3 length: 17 amino acids. V lost 2 bases, J lost 2 bases, and 15 bases lay in between. DNA of the CDR3: TGTGCCAGCAGCTTAGAGGCGGGGACTTATAACACCGGGGAGCTGTTTTTT. Amino acid sequence: CASSLEAGTYNTGELFF.

Here the CDR3 reads CATSDPTLTGEETQYF. The CDR3 bases are TGTGCCACCAGTGACCCTACCCTGACAGGGGAAGAGACCCAGTACTTC. V gene TRBV24-1 combines with J gene TRBJ2-5; TRBD1 aligns across 8 bases. Trimming took 4 bases from V and 3 from J; bases not matched to a gene: 9. Per germline, CDR1 KGHDR and CDR2 SFDVKD. The CDR3 loop spans 16 amino acids.

The chain joins TRBV5-1 to TRBJ1-1; 9 bases are a match to TRBD1. From germline, CDR1 is SGHRS and CDR2 YFSETQ. CDR3 size: 15 residues. V dropped 4 bases and J dropped 1; count of bases not matched to a gene: 5. The DNA for the CDR3 is TGCGCCAGCAGCCTCCAACAGGGGGCGAACACTGAAGCTTTCTTT. It is translated as CASSLQQGANTEAFF.

The V gene is TRBV20-1, the J gene TRBJ1-4, with TRBD1 identical over 7 bases. Trimming took 1 base from V and 7 from J; bases not matched to a gene: 9. The CDR3 is made up of 15 amino acids. Germline V lookup: CDR1 DFQATT, CDR2 SNEGSKA (reference sequence). Written as DNA, the CDR3 is TGCAGTGCTAGAGCGGGGGGACAGACCGGTGAAAAACTGTTTTTT. Its protein is CSARAGGQTGEKLFF.

Only one count was recorded for this clonotype. The genes are TRBV3-1 and TRBJ2-1; D perhaps matches TRBD1 (6 bases). The CDR3 spans 16 residues. Germline assignment: CDR1 LGHDT and CDR2 YNNKEL (reference sequence). V lost 1 base, J lost 0 bases, and 10 bases lay in between. DNA for the CDR3: TGTGCCAGCAGCCAAGTTCAGGGGAGCTCCTACAATGAGCAGTTCTTC. Protein: CASSQVQGSSYNEQFF.

The gene calls are TRBV5-1 and TRBJ1-1; maybe TRBD1 (5 bases). The CDR3 is made up of 15 amino acids. With 0 bases removed from V and 11 bases from J, the gap between germline ends came to 20 bases. The germline V gene encodes CDR1 SGHRS and CDR2 YFSETQ. This chain's CDR3 is CASSLARGGVSGAFF. The CDR3 DNA is TGCGCCAGCAGCTTGGCACGGGGGGGAGTTTCGGGTGCTTTCTTT.

This chain uses TRBV7-2 with TRBJ2-3; D possibly corresponds to TRBD2 (6 bases). Between the trimmed V and J ends, which lost 6 bases and 2 bases, there was a span of 18 bases. The germline CDR1 and CDR2 sequences are SGHTA and FQGNSA. CDR3 length: 16 amino acids. The CDR3 DNA follows: TGTGCCAGCAGTTTGACATTACTAGCAGTCACAGATACGCAGTATTTT. Translation: CASSLTLLAVTDTQYF.

The count of this clonotype is one. The genes are TRBV6-1 and TRBJ1-3; 7 positions agree with TRBD1. Trimming at V came to 5 bases and at J to 0 bases, leaving 16 bases not matched to a gene. There are 19 residues in the CDR3. Germline V gene lookup returns CDR1 MNHNS and CDR2 SASEGT. In DNA, the CDR3 is TGTGCCAGCAGTCCAGGGGGATACTCTCGCTTTAGCTCTGGAAACACCATATATTTT. Amino acid sequence: CASSPGGYSRFSSGNTIYF.

The CDR3 DNA is TGTGCCAGCAGCCTCAACAGGGACTCTGGAAACACCATATATTTT. Encoded protein: CASSLNRDSGNTIYF. The rearrangement joins TRBV9 to TRBJ1-3; a weak D match, TRBD1 (6 bases). The CDR3 is made up of 15 amino acids. In germline, CDR1 is SGDLS, CDR2 YYNGEE. V was pared by 4 bases and J by 0 bases, with 11 bases between.

V is TRBV2 and J is TRBJ1-1, with 9 bases identical to TRBD1. This CDR3 region has 14 residues. Germline trimming cut 6 bases from V and 11 bases from J; bases unmatched to any gene: 13. In germline, CDR1 is SNHLY, CDR2 FYNNEI. Here the CDR3 reads CASRPRTGVGSAFF. CDR3 nucleotide sequence: TGTGCCAGCAGACCCCGGACAGGGGTTGGATCGGCTTTCTTT.

The genes are TRBV20-1 and TRBJ1-1, with 10 bases identical to TRBD1. The CDR3 sequence is 13 residues long. V shed 6 bases, J shed 8 bases, and the junction held 9 bases outside the gene matches. Germline V gene lookup returns CDR1 DFQATT and CDR2 SNEGSKA (reference sequence). CDR3 region: CSASGTGVREAFF. The CDR3 region has the DNA TGCAGTGCGTCCGGGACAGGGGTGCGAGAAGCTTTCTTT.

This chain connects TRBV3-1 to TRBJ1-1, with no clear D. The CDR3 covers 13 residues. CDR1 LGHDT and CDR2 YNNKEL come from the germline V gene (reference sequence). The V end was cut by 0 bases, the J end by 5 bases, with 7 bases between. The CDR3 DNA sequence: TGTGCCAGCAGCCAAGAGGCCAGAACTGAAGCTTTCTTT. Translated, it gives CASSQEARTEAFF.

This rearrangement joins TRBV2 to TRBJ1-1; no clear D. Trimming shortened V by 5 bases and J by 3 bases, and 13 bases separated the two germline ends. Germline V CDR1 and CDR2: SNHLY, FYNNEI. The CDR3 has 14 residues. CDR3 sequence (DNA): TGTGCCAGCAGTCCAAACGATTCGGACACTGAAGCTTTCTTT. It yields the protein CASSPNDSDTEAFF.

This clonotype was recorded only once. This chain uses TRBV11-3 with TRBJ2-2; D call uncertain. This CDR3 region has 12 residues. Germline loops: CDR1 SGHNT, CDR2 YENEEA. The V end lost 6 bases, the J end lost 12 bases, and 14 bases lay between the germline ends. CDR3: CASRDATSKLFF. DNA of the CDR3: TGTGCCAGCAGGGATGCCACCTCTAAGCTGTTTTTT. The variable domain in full, completed from reference TRBV11-3 and TRBJ2-2, reads EAGVVQSPRYKIIEKKQPVAFWCNPISGHNTLYWYLQNLGQGPELLIRYENEEAVDDSQLPKDRFSAERLKGVDSTLKIQPAELGDSAVYLCASRDATSKLFFGEGSRLTVL.